This is a list of T cell receptor beta chains from one sample in a study of radiation and T cells in renal cell carcinoma. Assay: immunoSEQ multiplex PCR; the TCRdb copy retains only in-frame clones and omits some. This sample carries just over 95,000 clones, about 88% of them seen once, and the ten largest clones take about 7.9%. This material consisted of blood, taken from a patient whose treatment included radiotherapy and nephrectomy. The receptor source for this set is a man over 45 with renal cell carcinoma. Each CDR3 is given with its conserved first and last residue. A D gene is named only where the DNA matches it firmly. Rows give clone size only sometimes, using once, few, many, or a class for an expanded clone.

abundance	v_gene	d_gene	j_gene	CDR3nt	CDR3aa
NA	TRBV27	NA	TRBJ1-1	TGTGCCAGCAGTTTCGACATGGGGACTGAAGCTTTCTTT	CASSFDMGTEAFF
NA	TRBV11-2	NA	TRBJ2-5	TGTGCCAGCAGCTTACTATACGGGGGCCCGTACCAAGAGACCCAGTACTTC	CASSLLYGGPYQETQYF
NA	TRBV6-6	NA	TRBJ1-3	TGTGCCAGCAGTTACGGGCGGGACTCTGGAAACACCATATATTTT	CASSYGRDSGNTIYF
NA	TRBV7-2	NA	TRBJ1-6	TGTGCCAGCAGCTTCCCCGCCTCAGGGGTGGAGAATTCACCCCTCCACTTT	CASSFPASGVENSPLHF
NA	TRBV5-1	TRBD2	TRBJ2-7	TGCGCCAGCAGCTTGGAGCCTAGCGGGTACAGCTCCTACGAGCAGTACTTC	CASSLEPSGYSSYEQYF
NA	TRBV27	NA	TRBJ2-1	TGTGCCAGCAGTTTATCTGCGGCGGGGCTCTATGAGCAGTTCTTC	CASSLSAAGLYEQFF
once	TRBV7-6	NA	TRBJ2-1	TGTGCCAGCAGCCGGCGCTCAGGGGCAGATGAGCAGTTCTTC	CASSRRSGADEQFF
NA	TRBV7-2	TRBD1	TRBJ2-7	TGTGCCAGCAGCTCGGGACAGGGGGCCGGCGAGCAGTACTTC	CASSSGQGAGEQYF
NA	TRBV9	TRBD1	TRBJ1-1	TGTGCCAGCAGCGCACGACAGGGGATGAACACTGAAGCTTTCTTT	CASSARQGMNTEAFF
NA	TRBV27	NA	TRBJ1-1	TGTGCCAGCAGCCCTTTCGGGGGGGGGCAGAACACTGAAGCTTTCTTT	CASSPFGGGQNTEAFF
NA	TRBV10-3	NA	TRBJ1-3	TGTGCCATCAGTGAGGAGGTCAGTTCTTCAGGAAACACCATATATTTT	CAISEEVSSSGNTIYF
NA	TRBV5-6	TRBD2	TRBJ2-7	TGTGCCAGCAGCTTGGCGGCTAGCGGAAACTCCTACGAGCAGTACTTC	CASSLAASGNSYEQYF
NA	TRBV10-2	NA	TRBJ1-4	TGCGCCAGCAGTGTAGGAGGAGTCGGTCTGTTTTTT	CASSVGGVGLFF
once	TRBV9	NA	TRBJ2-7	TGTGCCAGCAGCGTAGCACAGGTGAGCTACGAGCAGTACTTC	CASSVAQVSYEQYF
once	TRBV14	TRBD2	TRBJ2-7	TGTGCCAGCAGCCGGTACACGGGAGGCCCGTATGAGCAGTACTTC	CASSRYTGGPYEQYF
NA	TRBV7-2	NA	TRBJ2-2	TGTGCCAGCAGCTTGGAGGGGCACACCGGGGAGCTGTTTTTT	CASSLEGHTGELFF
NA	TRBV2	NA	TRBJ1-2	TGTGCCAGCAGTGAACCGCCTGGTTATGGCTACACCTTC	CASSEPPGYGYTF
NA	TRBV30	NA	TRBJ2-6	TGTGCCTGGAGTGTTGGGGGACGCGTCCTGACTTTC	CAWSVGGRVLTF
NA	TRBV4-1	NA	TRBJ2-7	TGCGCCAGCAGCTCATTCGGGGCGCTGAGGAGTGCGACCCCCTACGAGCAGTACTTC	CASSSFGALRSATPYEQYF
NA	TRBV2	NA	TRBJ1-1	TGTGCCAGCAATCAGGTGAACACTGAAGCTTTCTTT	CASNQVNTEAFF
NA	TRBV2	NA	TRBJ1-2	TGTGCCAGCAGTGTATCAGCGACGCGAACCTTC	CASSVSATRTF
NA	TRBV4-1	TRBD1	TRBJ1-1	TGCGCCAGCAGCCAGCGGATCCCGATCGCAGGACAGGGAGGGACTGAAGCTTTCTTT	CASSQRIPIAGQGGTEAFF
once	TRBV6-5	NA	TRBJ1-5	TGTGCCAGCAGTTACTCGAGACCCCAGAGTAATCAGCCCCAGCATTTT	CASSYSRPQSNQPQHF
NA	TRBV7-9	NA	TRBJ1-3	TGTGCCAGCAGCTTAGGGGTGCCCTCTGGAAACACCATATATTTT	CASSLGVPSGNTIYF
NA	TRBV5-5	NA	TRBJ1-4	TGTGCCAGCAGCTCAGGATATACTAATGAAAAACTGTTTTTT	CASSSGYTNEKLFF
NA	TRBV5-1	NA	TRBJ2-7	TGCGCCAGCAGCCCATGGGGACTTGAGGGGTCCTACGAGCAGTACTTC	CASSPWGLEGSYEQYF